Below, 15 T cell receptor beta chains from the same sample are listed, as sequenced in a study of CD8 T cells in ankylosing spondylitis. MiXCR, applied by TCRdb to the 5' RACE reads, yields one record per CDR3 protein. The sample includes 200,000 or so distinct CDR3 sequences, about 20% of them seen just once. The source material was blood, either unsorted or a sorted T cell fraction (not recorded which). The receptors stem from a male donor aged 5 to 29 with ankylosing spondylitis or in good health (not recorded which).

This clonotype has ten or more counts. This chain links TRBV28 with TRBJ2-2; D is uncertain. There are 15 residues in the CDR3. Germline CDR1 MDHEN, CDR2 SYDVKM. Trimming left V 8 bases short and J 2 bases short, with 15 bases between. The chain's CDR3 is CASSDRQTNTGELFF. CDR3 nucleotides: TGTGCCAGCTCGGATCGGCAGACTAACACCGGGGAGCTGTTTTTT.

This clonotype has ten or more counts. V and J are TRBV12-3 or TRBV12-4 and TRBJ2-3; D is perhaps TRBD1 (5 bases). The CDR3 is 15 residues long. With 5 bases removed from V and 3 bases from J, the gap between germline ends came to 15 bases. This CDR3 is CASSLRQKGTDTQYF. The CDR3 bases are TGTGCCAGCAGTCTTCGACAGAAGGGGACAGATACGCAGTATTTT.

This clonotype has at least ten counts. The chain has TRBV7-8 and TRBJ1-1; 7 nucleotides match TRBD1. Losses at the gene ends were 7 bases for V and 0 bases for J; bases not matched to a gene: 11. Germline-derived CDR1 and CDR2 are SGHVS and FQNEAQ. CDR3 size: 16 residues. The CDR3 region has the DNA TGTGCCAGCACCTCGACAGGGACGGGCATGAACACTGAAGCTTTCTTT. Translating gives CASTSTGTGMNTEAFF.

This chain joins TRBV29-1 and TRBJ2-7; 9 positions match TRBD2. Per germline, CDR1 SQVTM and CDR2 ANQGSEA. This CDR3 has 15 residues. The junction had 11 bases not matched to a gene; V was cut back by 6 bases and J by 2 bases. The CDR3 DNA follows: TGCAGCGTCCAGACCAGCGGGAGGCCAACCTACGAGCAGTACTTC. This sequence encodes CSVQTSGRPTYEQYF.

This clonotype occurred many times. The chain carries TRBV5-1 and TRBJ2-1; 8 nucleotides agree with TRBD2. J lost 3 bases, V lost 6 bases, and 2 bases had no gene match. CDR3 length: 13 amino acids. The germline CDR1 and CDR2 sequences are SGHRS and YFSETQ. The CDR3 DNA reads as TGCGCCAGCAAGCGGGAGCTCTACAATGAGCAGTTCTTC. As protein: CASKRELYNEQFF.

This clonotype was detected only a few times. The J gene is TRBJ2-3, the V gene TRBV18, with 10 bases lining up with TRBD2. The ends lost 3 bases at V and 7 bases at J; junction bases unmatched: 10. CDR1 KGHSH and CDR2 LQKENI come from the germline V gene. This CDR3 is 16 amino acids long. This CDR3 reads CASSPSPGLALYTQYF. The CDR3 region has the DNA TGTGCCAGCTCACCGTCTCCGGGACTAGCGCTTTATACGCAGTATTTT.

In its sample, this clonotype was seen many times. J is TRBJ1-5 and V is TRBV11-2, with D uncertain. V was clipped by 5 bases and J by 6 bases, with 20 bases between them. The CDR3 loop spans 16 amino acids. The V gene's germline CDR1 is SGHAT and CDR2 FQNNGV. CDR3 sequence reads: CASSPSAGGIGQPQHF. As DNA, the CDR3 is TGTGCCAGCAGCCCCTCAGCGGGAGGGATCGGTCAGCCCCAGCATTTT. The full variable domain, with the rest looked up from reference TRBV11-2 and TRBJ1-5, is EAGVAQSPRYKIIEKRQSVAFWCNPISGHATLYWYQQILGQGPKLLIQFQNNGVVDDSQLPKDRFSAERLKGVDSTLKIQPAKLEDSAVYLCASSPSAGGIGQPQHFGDGTRLSIL.

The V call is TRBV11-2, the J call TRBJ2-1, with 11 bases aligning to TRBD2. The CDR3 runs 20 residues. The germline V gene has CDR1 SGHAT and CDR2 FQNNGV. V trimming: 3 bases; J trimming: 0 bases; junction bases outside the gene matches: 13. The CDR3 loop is CASSLPRGSSGGSSYNEQFF. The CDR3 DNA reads TGTGCCAGCAGCTTGCCGAGGGGGTCTAGCGGGGGGAGCTCCTACAATGAGCAGTTCTTC. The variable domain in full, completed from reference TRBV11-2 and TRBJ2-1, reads EAGVAQSPRYKIIEKRQSVAFWCNPISGHATLYWYQQILGQGPKLLIQFQNNGVVDDSQLPKDRFSAERLKGVDSTLKIQPAKLEDSAVYLCASSLPRGSSGGSSYNEQFFGPGTRLTVL.

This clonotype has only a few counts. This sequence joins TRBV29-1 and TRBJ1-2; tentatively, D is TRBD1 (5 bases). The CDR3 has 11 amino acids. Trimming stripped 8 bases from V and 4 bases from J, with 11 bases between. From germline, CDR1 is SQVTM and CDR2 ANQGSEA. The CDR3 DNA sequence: TGCAGCTCGAGGGGTGTCTATGGCTACACCTTC. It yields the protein CSSRGVYGYTF.

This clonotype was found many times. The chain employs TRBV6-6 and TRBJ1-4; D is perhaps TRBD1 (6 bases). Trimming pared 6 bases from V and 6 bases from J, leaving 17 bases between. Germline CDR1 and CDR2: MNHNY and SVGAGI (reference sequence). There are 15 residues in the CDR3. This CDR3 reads CASSSAGHRDEKLFF. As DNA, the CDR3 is TGTGCCAGCAGCTCTGCCGGGCACAGGGATGAAAAACTGTTTTTT.

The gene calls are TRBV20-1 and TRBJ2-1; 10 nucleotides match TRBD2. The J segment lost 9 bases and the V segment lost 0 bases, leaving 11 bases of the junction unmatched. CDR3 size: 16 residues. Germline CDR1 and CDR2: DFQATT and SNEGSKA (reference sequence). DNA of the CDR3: TGCAGTGCTAGAGATGTCAGTCTAGCGGGAGTGAGTGAGCAGTTCTTC. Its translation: CSARDVSLAGVSEQFF.

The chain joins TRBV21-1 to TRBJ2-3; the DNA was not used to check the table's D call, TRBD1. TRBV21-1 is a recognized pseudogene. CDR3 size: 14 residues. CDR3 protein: CASSTGDSTDTQYF. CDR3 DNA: TGTGCCAGCAGCACAGGGGACAGCACAGATACGCAGTATTTT.

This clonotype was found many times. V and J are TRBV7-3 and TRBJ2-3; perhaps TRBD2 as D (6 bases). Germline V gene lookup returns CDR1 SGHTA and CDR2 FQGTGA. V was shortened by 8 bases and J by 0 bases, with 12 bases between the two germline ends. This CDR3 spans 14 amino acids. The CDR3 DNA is TGTGCCAGCCACCAGGAGGGTAGCACAGATACGCAGTATTTT. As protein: CASHQEGSTDTQYF. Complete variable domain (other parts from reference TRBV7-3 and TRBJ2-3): GAGVSQTPSNKVTEKGKYVELRCDPISGHTALYWYRQSLGQGPEFLIYFQGTGAADDSGLPNDRFFAVRPEGSVSTLKIQRTERGDSAVYLCASHQEGSTDTQYFGPGTRLTVL.

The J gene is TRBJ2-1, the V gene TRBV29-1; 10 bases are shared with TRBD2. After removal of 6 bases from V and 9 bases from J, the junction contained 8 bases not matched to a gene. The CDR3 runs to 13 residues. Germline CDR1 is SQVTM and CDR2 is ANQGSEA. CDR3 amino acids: CSVQLAGVGEQFF. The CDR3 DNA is TGCAGCGTGCAGCTAGCGGGAGTTGGTGAGCAGTTCTTC.

DNA for the CDR3: TGTGCCAGCAGCAGTGTAGACACTAGAGACGGGGAGCTGTTTTTT. Its protein is CASSSVDTRDGELFF. This rearrangement joins TRBV7-3 to TRBJ2-2, with D possibly TRBD2 on 5 matching bases. The germline V and J ends were trimmed by 5 bases and 7 bases, with 17 bases remaining between them. This CDR3 spans 15 amino acids. In germline, CDR1 is SGHTA, CDR2 FQGTGA.